These T cell receptor beta chains were read from a single sample in a study of CD8+ T cells in alopecia areata. Assay: immunoSEQ multiplex PCR; the TCRdb copy retains only in-frame clones and omits some. The table includes roughly 230,000 clones, less than 45% detected once. The source material was CD4+ T cells sorted from blood, sampled between weeks 36 and 40, from a patient treated with tofacitinib. All receptors derive from a human donor with alopecia areata. Both conserved end residues are part of each CDR3. Each record gives: J gene, D gene, V gene, clone size, CDR3 DNA, CDR3 protein. The D gene is left open where the match is weak. Only some rows state a clone size, as once, few, many or a class for expanded clones.

>TRBJ2-1|TRBD1|TRBV25-1|-
TGTGCCAGCAGTGTAACCGGGACAGGGAGTGAGCAGTTCTTC
CASSVTGTGSEQFF
>TRBJ1-2|-|TRBV30|-
TGTGCCTGGAGTCCAGGGAACTATGGCTACACCTTC
CAWSPGNYGYTF
>TRBJ2-1|TRBD2|TRBV6-5|-
TGTGCCAGCAGACGTGGACTAGCCTACAATGAGCAGTTCTTC
CASRRGLAYNEQFF
>TRBJ2-7|-|TRBV30|-
TGTGCCTGGAGTCTGGCCCTAGACTACGAGCAGTACTTC
CAWSLALDYEQYF
>TRBJ1-2|-|TRBV5-6|-
TGTGCCAGCAGCTTCCAGGGTCCTGGCTACACCTTC
CASSFQGPGYTF
>TRBJ2-3|TRBD2|TRBV5-1|-
TGCGCCAGCGGAAAAGGGACTAGCGGGAGAGCAGATACGCAGTATTTT
CASGKGTSGRADTQYF
>TRBJ2-5|-|TRBV5-4|once
TGTGCCAGCAGCAACCCTTTGAGTAGTGGGGAGACCCAGTACTTC
CASSNPLSSGETQYF
>TRBJ2-4|-|TRBV21-1|few
-
CASSKVGTGIVLAKNIQYF
>TRBJ2-3|-|TRBV30|-
TGTGCCTGGAGCGGACGCACAGATACGCAGTATTTT
CAWSGRTDTQYF
>TRBJ2-7|TRBD2|TRBV4-2|-
TGTGCCAGCAGCCTCCAGACCGGGACTAGCCTTTCCTACGAGCAGTACTTC
CASSLQTGTSLSYEQYF
>TRBJ1-5|-|TRBV29-1|few
TGCAGCGTTGCAATTGACCCGGGACGAAATCAGCCCCAGCATTTT
CSVAIDPGRNQPQHF
>TRBJ1-2|-|TRBV9|-
TGTGCCAGCAGCGTAAGACAGGCAGATAACTATGGCTACACCTTC
CASSVRQADNYGYTF
>TRBJ1-2|-|TRBV4-2|few
TGTGCCAGCAGCCAAAACTATGGCTACACCTTC
CASSQNYGYTF
>TRBJ2-7|TRBD2|TRBV4-1|-
TGCGCCAGCAGCCCTCAACTAGCGGGTCACTACGAGCAGTACTTC
CASSPQLAGHYEQYF
>TRBJ2-5|-|TRBV7-2|-
TGTGCCAGCAGCTCCGGGATTTCGGGAGAGACCCAGTACTTC
CASSSGISGETQYF
>TRBJ2-1|TRBD2|TRBV7-2|-
TGTGCCAGCAGCTCCGACGCGGCGGGAGGGGGAGGTGAGCAGTTCTTC
CASSSDAAGGGGEQFF
>TRBJ1-4|-|TRBV7-9|-
TGTGCCAGCAGCCATCCGATTGCGGGCAATGAAAAACTGTTTTTT
CASSHPIAGNEKLFF
>TRBJ1-1|TRBD1|TRBV7-9|once
TGTGCCAGCAGCACCCTGGGACAGAGGAACACTGAAGCTTTCTTT
CASSTLGQRNTEAFF
>TRBJ2-2|TRBD2|TRBV4-3|-
TGCGCCAGCAGCCACCAACCCCTAGCGGGAGTGAACACCGGGGAGCTGTTTTTT
CASSHQPLAGVNTGELFF
>TRBJ2-5|-|TRBV30|-
TGTGCCTGGAGTGTAACCAGTAAAGAGACCCAGTACTTC
CAWSVTSKETQYF
>TRBJ1-2|-|TRBV10-3|-
TGTGCCACTCAAGCCGGGACTGGGTATGGCTACACCTTC
CATQAGTGYGYTF
>TRBJ2-7|TRBD2|TRBV29-1|-
TGCAGCGTTGGGGCGACTAGCGGGAGTTTGTACGAGCAGTACTTC
CSVGATSGSLYEQYF